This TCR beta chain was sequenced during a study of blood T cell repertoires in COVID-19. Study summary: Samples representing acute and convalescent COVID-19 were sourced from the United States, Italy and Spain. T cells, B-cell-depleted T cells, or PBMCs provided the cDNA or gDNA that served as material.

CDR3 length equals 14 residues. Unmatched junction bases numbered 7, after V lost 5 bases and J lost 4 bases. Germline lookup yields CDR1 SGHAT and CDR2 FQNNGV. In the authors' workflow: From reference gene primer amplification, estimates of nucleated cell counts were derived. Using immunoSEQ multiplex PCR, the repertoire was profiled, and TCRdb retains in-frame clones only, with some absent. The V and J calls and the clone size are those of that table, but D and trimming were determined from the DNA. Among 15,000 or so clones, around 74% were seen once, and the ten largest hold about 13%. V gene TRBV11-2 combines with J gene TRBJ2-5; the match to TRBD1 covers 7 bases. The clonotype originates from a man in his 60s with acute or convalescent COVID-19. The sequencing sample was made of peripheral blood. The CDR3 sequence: CASSQMDRIETQYF. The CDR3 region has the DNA TGTGCCAGCAGCCAGATGGACAGGATAGAGACCCAGTACTTC.